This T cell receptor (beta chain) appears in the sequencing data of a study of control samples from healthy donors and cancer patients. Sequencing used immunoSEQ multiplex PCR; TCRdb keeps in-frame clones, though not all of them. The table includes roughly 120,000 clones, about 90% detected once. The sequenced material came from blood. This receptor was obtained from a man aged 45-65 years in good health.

The CDR3 sequence: CASSDSGGPVYEQYF. The CDR3 DNA follows: TGTGCCAGCAGTGACAGCGGGGGTCCAGTCTACGAGCAGTACTTC. The V and J genes are TRBV6-4 and TRBJ2-7, with 8 bases lining up with TRBD2. V lost 2 bases, J lost 3 bases, and 6 bases stayed unmatched. The CDR3 has 15 residues. The germline V gene has CDR1 MRHNA and CDR2 SNTAGT.